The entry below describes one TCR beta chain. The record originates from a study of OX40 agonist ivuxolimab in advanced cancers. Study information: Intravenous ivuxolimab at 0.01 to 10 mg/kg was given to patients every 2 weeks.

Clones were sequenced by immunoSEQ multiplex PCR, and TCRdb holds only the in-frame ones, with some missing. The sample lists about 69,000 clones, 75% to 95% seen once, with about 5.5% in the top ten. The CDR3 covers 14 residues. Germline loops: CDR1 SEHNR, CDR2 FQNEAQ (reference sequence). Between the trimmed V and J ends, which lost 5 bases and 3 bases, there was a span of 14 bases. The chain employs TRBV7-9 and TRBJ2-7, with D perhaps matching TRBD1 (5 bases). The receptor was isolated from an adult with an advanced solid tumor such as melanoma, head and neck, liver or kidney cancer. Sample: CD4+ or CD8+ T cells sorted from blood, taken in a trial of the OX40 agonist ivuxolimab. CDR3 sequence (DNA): TGTGCCAGCAGCAAAGACAGCCCCTTCTACGAGCAGTACTTC. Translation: CASSKDSPFYEQYF.